This T cell receptor (beta chain) derives from a study of shared clonotypes between healthy human individuals. Overall study: A donor's plate count was three for CD4 naive and three for CD4 memory; CD8 naive had two and CD8 memory one.

Investigators spread the genomic DNA of each subset evenly over several immunoSEQ plates. Each replicate PCR on the sorted subsets used about 0.2 ug DNA (about 30,000 T cell genomes). Some clones are missing from TCRdb's copy, which holds only in-frame ones; the method was immunoSEQ multiplex PCR. The repertoire has some 740,000 clones, 80% to 95% of them found once; the top ten carry around 24%. This clone occurred once. Naivety among CD8 cells was defined by CD45RO negativity and positive CCR7 selection, thereby excluding terminally differentiated effector memory CD45RA+ cells. Only Caucasian adults living in Nashville, Tennessee served as donors. Sequencing was performed on naive CD8+ T cells sorted from blood. This TCR was sampled from a man aged 25-45 years in good health.

The CDR3: CATSRIPREQPQHF. The CDR3, as DNA: TGTGCCACCAGCAGAATCCCCAGGGAGCAGCCCCAGCATTTT. The chain employs TRBV15 and TRBJ1-5, with D possibly TRBD1 on 5 matching bases. Per the germline V gene, CDR1 is LNHNV and CDR2 is YYDKDF (reference sequence). V lost 2 bases and J lost 7, with 12 bases in between. This CDR3 comprises 14 residues.